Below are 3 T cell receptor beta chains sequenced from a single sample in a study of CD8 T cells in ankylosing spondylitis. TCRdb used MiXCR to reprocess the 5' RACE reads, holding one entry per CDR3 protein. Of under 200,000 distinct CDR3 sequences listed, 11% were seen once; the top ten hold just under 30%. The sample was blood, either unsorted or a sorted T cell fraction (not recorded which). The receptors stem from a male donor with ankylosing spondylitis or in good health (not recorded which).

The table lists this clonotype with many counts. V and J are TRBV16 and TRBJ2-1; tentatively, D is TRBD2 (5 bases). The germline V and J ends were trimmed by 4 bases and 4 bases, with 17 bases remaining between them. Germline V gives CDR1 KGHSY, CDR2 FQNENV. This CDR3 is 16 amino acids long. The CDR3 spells CASSPLLALLYNEQFF. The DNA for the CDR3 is TGTGCCAGCAGCCCACTGCTAGCCCTACTTTACAATGAGCAGTTCTTC.

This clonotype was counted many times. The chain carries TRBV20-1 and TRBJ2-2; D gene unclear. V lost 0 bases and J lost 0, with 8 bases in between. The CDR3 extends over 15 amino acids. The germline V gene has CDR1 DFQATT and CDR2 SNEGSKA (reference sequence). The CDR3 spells CSARDRLTNTGELFF. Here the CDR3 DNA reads TGCAGTGCTAGAGATCGTCTCACGAACACCGGGGAGCTGTTTTTT.

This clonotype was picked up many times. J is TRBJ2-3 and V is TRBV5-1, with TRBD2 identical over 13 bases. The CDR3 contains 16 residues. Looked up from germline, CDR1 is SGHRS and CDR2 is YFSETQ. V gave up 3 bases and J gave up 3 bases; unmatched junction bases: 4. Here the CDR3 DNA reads TGCGCCAGCAGCTCGGGACTAGCGGGATGGACAGATACGCAGTATTTT. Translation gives CASSSGLAGWTDTQYF.